Here is one TCR beta chain with its context. Its antigen is unknown. The junction departs from the called germline gene at one end, perhaps through a read error. Sequencing ends 3 residues short of the CDR3 end; the germline J gene provides the rest. The CDR3 runs 13 residues. Germline V gene data show CDR1 as SGHRS and CDR2 as YFSETQ. The assay was immunoSEQ multiplex PCR, and TCRdb's table has in-frame clones only and misses some. The ten most abundant clones cover approximately 1.2% of a sample with roughly 42,000 clones. These data originate in a study of T cells in women clearing cervical HPV infection. Study-wide results and caveats: CIN3+ cases had significantly higher TCR repertoire richness than controls, but evenness did not differ. Associations may precede or follow infection; HPV-specific or memory T cells were not isolated.

J is TRBJ1-2 and V is TRBV5-1; a possible D gene is TRBD1 (6 bases). The TCR was taken from a woman aged 18 to 75 with a cervical HPV16 infection that either progressed to CIN3+ or cleared (not recorded which). Input material: blood buffy coat. CDR3 region: CASSLDSNYGYTF. The sequenced CDR3 bases are TGCGCCAGCAGTTTGGACAGTAACTATGGC.